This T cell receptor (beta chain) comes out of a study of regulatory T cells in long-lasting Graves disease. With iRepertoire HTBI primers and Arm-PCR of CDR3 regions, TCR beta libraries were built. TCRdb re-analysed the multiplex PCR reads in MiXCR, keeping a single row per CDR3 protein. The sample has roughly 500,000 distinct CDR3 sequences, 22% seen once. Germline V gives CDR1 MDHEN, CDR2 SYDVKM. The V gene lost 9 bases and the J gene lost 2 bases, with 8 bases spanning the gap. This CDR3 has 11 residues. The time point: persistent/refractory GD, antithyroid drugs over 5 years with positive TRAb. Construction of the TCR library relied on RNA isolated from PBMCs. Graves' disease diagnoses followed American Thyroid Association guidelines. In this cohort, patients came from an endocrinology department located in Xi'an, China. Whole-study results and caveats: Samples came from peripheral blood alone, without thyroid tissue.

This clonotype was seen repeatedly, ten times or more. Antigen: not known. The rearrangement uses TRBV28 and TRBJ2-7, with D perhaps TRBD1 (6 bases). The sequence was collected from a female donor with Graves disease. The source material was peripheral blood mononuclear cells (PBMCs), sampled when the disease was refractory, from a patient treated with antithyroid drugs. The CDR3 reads CASYRAYEQYF. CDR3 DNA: TGTGCCAGTTACAGGGCCTACGAGCAGTACTTC.